This T cell receptor beta chain appears in the sequencing data of a study of T cell responses to AZD1222 COVID-19 vaccine. Trimming took 5 bases from V and 5 from J, leaving 18 bases between them. CDR3 length: 15 amino acids. Germline V gene sequence: CDR1 KGHSH, CDR2 LQKENI. This clone was found once. The data were produced by immunoSEQ multiplex PCR, yet TCRdb's version contains in-frame clones alone and is incomplete. Among tens of thousands of clones listed, over 75% were seen once. The material was peripheral blood, obtained on day 0 of AZD1222 vaccination. The receptor comes from an adult in good health. V usage is TRBV18 and J usage is TRBJ2-5, with D perhaps TRBD1 (6 bases). CDR3 sequence (DNA): TGTGCCAGCTCAGCCCCGGGACACCCGTCGGAGACCCAGTACTTC. This gives the protein CASSAPGHPSETQYF.